Listed below are T cell receptor beta chains from one sample, sequenced in a study of OX40 agonist ivuxolimab in advanced cancers. TCRdb's copy holds only in-frame clones and misses some; the assay was immunoSEQ multiplex PCR. The sample gives 55,000 to 75,000 clones, over 75% of which show up once; 8.2% is in the top ten. The sequencing here drew on CD4+ or CD8+ T cells sorted from blood, taken in a trial of the OX40 agonist ivuxolimab. The receptors come from an adult with an advanced solid tumor such as melanoma, head and neck, liver or kidney cancer. The conserved cysteine and the conserved F or W are not part of the CDR3 here. The size of a clone is reported for some rows only, either as once, few or many, or as a class for expanded clones.

V	J	size	CDR3
TRBV28	TRBJ2-4	-	ASSLGQKLSKNIQY
TRBV6-1	TRBJ1-1	once	ASSEATRRRGTEAF
TRBV28	TRBJ2-1	-	ASSPRASYNEQF
TRBV9	TRBJ1-1	-	ASSSLTGLNTEAF
TRBV2	TRBJ2-2	-	ASSRGPGELF
TRBV6-1	TRBJ1-2	-	ASSEAGGGGGYT
TRBV7-2	TRBJ1-3	-	ASSLQPDSGNTIY
TRBV2	TRBJ1-1	few	ASSEGGTEAF
TRBV10-3	TRBJ1-6	few	ATTTGEFYNSPLH
TRBV7-3	TRBJ2-1	once	ASSLMEVGYNEQF